The rows below give T cell receptor beta chains drawn from one sample of a study of shared clonotypes between healthy human individuals. The method was immunoSEQ multiplex PCR; TCRdb's version includes in-frame clones alone and lacks a portion of them. The sample gives around 1.9 million clones, roughly 91% of which show up once; under 2% is in the top ten. The sample taken for sequencing was naive CD8+ T cells from PBMCs. The origin of the receptors is a man between 18 and 29 years old in good health. Some clones in this sample may be carry-over from other donors' samples. CDR3s include the opening cysteine and the closing phenylalanine or tryptophan. The D gene is left open where the match is weak. Clone sizes are given selectively: once, few, many, or a class where the clone is expanded.

CDR3 DNA	CDR3 protein	D gene	V gene	J gene	CDR3 length	clone size
TGTGCCAGCAGCTTAGCGTGGATTCAAGAGACCCAGTACTTC	CASSLAWIQETQYF	-	TRBV7-2	TRBJ2-5	14	-
TGTGCCAGCAGCGTGGGCGGGACAGGGGGCGCAGATACGCAGTATTTT	CASSVGGTGGADTQYF	TRBD1	TRBV9	TRBJ2-3	16	-
TGTGCCAGCAGCACTAGCGGGAGCGATTATGAGCAGTTCTTC	CASSTSGSDYEQFF	TRBD2	TRBV6-5	TRBJ2-1	14	-
TGTGCCAGCAGCCTGACGTGGGGGAGCTCCTACGAGCAGTACTTC	CASSLTWGSSYEQYF	-	TRBV9	TRBJ2-7	15	-
TGTGCCAGCAGCTTGTTGGTGGGGGCGAACAATGAGCAGTTCTTC	CASSLLVGANNEQFF	-	TRBV5-6	TRBJ2-1	15	-
TGCGCCAGCAGTGAAGACAGGGACTACAATGAGCAGTTCTTC	CASSEDRDYNEQFF	TRBD1	TRBV10-1	TRBJ2-1	14	once
TGTGCCAGTAGGCACGGGGCTGACGAGCAGTACTTC	CASRHGADEQYF	-	TRBV19	TRBJ2-7	12	-
TGCGCCAGCAGCCGACGAAGCGGGAGTTTTGGTGATGAGCAGTTCTTC	CASSRRSGSFGDEQFF	TRBD2	TRBV5-1	TRBJ2-1	16	-
TGTGCCAGCAGTTTAGGGCAGAACACTGAAGCTTTCTTT	CASSLGQNTEAFF	-	TRBV28	TRBJ1-1	13	-
TGTGCCAGCAGTTTGCGCGGATACGAGCAGTACTTC	CASSLRGYEQYF	-	TRBV28	TRBJ2-7	12	-
TGTGCCAGCAGCCGACTAGCGGGAGGGAACACCGGGGAGCTGTTTTTT	CASSRLAGGNTGELFF	TRBD2	TRBV28	TRBJ2-2	16	-
TGTGCCAGTGGACAGGGGGGCAATAGCAATCAGCCCCAGCATTTT	CASGQGGNSNQPQHF	TRBD1	TRBV19	TRBJ1-5	15	-
TGCAGCCTCCGGACAGGGGATGGGGAGCTGTTTTTT	CSLRTGDGELFF	TRBD1	TRBV29-1	TRBJ2-2	12	-
TGTGCCTGGAGGGGACAGGGGGCCTCTGAAGCTTTCTTT	CAWRGQGASEAFF	TRBD1	TRBV30	TRBJ1-1	13	-
TGTGCCAGCAGCCCCGCCTTGGTGGACTACCGAATTGAGACCCAGTACTTC	CASSPALVDYRIETQYF	-	TRBV7-9	TRBJ2-5	17	-
TGTGCCAGCAGCCCCCGGGGGGGAATGAACACTGAAGCTTTCTTT	CASSPRGGMNTEAFF	-	TRBV7-9	TRBJ1-1	15	-
TGCGCCAGCAGCCAAGCGCTTACCGGGACAGGGTTCTACGAGCAGTACTTC	CASSQALTGTGFYEQYF	TRBD1	TRBV4-3	TRBJ2-7	17	-
TGTGCCAGCAGCTGGAAGGGGAGTCACACTGAAGCTTTCTTT	CASSWKGSHTEAFF	-	TRBV6-5	TRBJ1-1	14	-
TGCGCCAGCAGTATGGACCTTTACAATGAGCAGTTCTTC	CASSMDLYNEQFF	-	TRBV5-1	TRBJ2-1	13	-
TGTGCCAGCACCTCCCTGGGGCAAGAGACCCAGTACTTC	CASTSLGQETQYF	-	TRBV5-6	TRBJ2-5	13	-
TGTGCCAGCAGCTTAGTTAGGGGTTTCGGCTACAATGAGCAGTTCTTC	CASSLVRGFGYNEQFF	-	TRBV11-2	TRBJ2-1	16	-
TGTGCCAGCAGCCAAGGGGCTGGAGGTTGGCCCGAGCAGTACTTC	CASSQGAGGWPEQYF	-	TRBV14	TRBJ2-7	15	-
TGTGCCAGCAGCTGGGGGGCATTTGGCACCGGGGAGCTGTTTTTT	CASSWGAFGTGELFF	-	TRBV5-8	TRBJ2-2	15	-
TGTGCCAGCAGCGCCGACAGGGGGCCCTCTGCCGAGCAGTACTTC	CASSADRGPSAEQYF	TRBD1	TRBV13	TRBJ2-7	15	-
TGCGCCAGCAGCCAGGGGGTCCCGGGAGGCCTAACAGATACGCAGTATTTT	CASSQGVPGGLTDTQYF	TRBD2	TRBV4-1	TRBJ2-3	17	once
TGTGCCAGCAAAGTGACAGGGTCCTACGAGCAGTACTTC	CASKVTGSYEQYF	TRBD1	TRBV2	TRBJ2-7	13	-
TGTGCCAGCTCAGCCGGGACGAGGGGAAACACCATATATTTT	CASSAGTRGNTIYF	-	TRBV18	TRBJ1-3	14	-
TGTGCCAGCAGCACCCCGAATCATGGGATAGATAATTCACCCCTCCACTTT	CASSTPNHGIDNSPLHF	-	TRBV7-9	TRBJ1-6	17	-
TGTGCCAGCAGCTTAGTGGGGACAGGGGCAGGCTATGGCTACACCTTC	CASSLVGTGAGYGYTF	TRBD1	TRBV7-8	TRBJ1-2	16	-
TGTGCCAGCAGTCGCCGGGGGGGTGACACTGAAGCTTTCTTT	CASSRRGGDTEAFF	-	TRBV27	TRBJ1-1	14	-
TGTGCCAGCAGCATAACAGGGAGTAACACTGAAGCTTTCTTT	CASSITGSNTEAFF	-	TRBV5-4	TRBJ1-1	14	-
TGTGCCAGCTCACTCGGAACAGGGAATGAAAAACTGTTTTTT	CASSLGTGNEKLFF	-	TRBV18	TRBJ1-4	14	-
TGTGCCAGCAGCCAAAACACGGGACAGGGCTCCTACGAGCAGTACTTC	CASSQNTGQGSYEQYF	TRBD1	TRBV14	TRBJ2-7	16	-
TGTGCCAGCGGGGGTGGAGCGGAGACCCAGTACTTC	CASGGGAETQYF	-	TRBV6-1	TRBJ2-5	12	-
TGCGCCAGCAGCTTGGCCCGGGACAGGGAAGGCCAGTACTTC	CASSLARDREGQYF	TRBD1	TRBV5-1	TRBJ2-5	14	-
TGTGCCAGCAGCTGGACTAGCGGGAGGGATACGCAGTATTTT	CASSWTSGRDTQYF	TRBD2	TRBV7-2	TRBJ2-3	14	-
TGTGCCAGCAGCGCCTCAGGGACTACCACCGGGGAGCTGTTTTTT	CASSASGTTTGELFF	TRBD2	TRBV9	TRBJ2-2	15	-
TGTGCCAGCAGCGGGGCGACAGGGTCTAACTATGGCTACACCTTC	CASSGATGSNYGYTF	TRBD1	TRBV9	TRBJ1-2	15	-
TGTGCCATCAGTGCCCTGGGGCAGGAGTACTCCCTAGAACCCACAGATACGCAGTATTTT	CAISALGQEYSLEPTDTQYF	-	TRBV10-3	TRBJ2-3	20	-
TGTGCCAGCAGTAGGGAGACAGGGGGGCGCCATGAGCAGTTCTTC	CASSRETGGRHEQFF	TRBD1	TRBV7-6	TRBJ2-1	15	-
TGTGCCAGCAGCTCGTACCTTACAGGGGCAGATACGCAGTATTTT	CASSSYLTGADTQYF	TRBD1	TRBV7-2	TRBJ2-3	15	once
TGTGCCAGCAGTGAGGGACTTAATGAAAAACTGTTTTTT	CASSEGLNEKLFF	-	TRBV6-1	TRBJ1-4	13	once
TGTGCCAGCAGTCCGTCGCCGAGGGGTTTCTACGAGCAGTACTTC	CASSPSPRGFYEQYF	-	TRBV7-9	TRBJ2-7	15	-
TGTGCCAGCAGCGCCGACAGGGCCGAGCAGTACTTC	CASSADRAEQYF	TRBD1	TRBV7-9	TRBJ2-7	12	-
TGTGCCATCAGTGAATTGTACGGAGCAATTGAAGCTTTCTTT	CAISELYGAIEAFF	-	TRBV10-3	TRBJ1-1	14	-
TGTGCCAGCAGCTGGAGCGGGAGGGCCGGAAGGGGGGAGCAGTACTTC	CASSWSGRAGRGEQYF	TRBD2	TRBV5-4	TRBJ2-7	16	-
TGTGCCAGCAGCCAAGATAGACTAGCGGGAGGCAATGAGCAGTTCTTC	CASSQDRLAGGNEQFF	TRBD2	TRBV4-2	TRBJ2-1	16	-
TGCGCCAGCAGCTTCTCCAGGGAGGTCTCCTACGAGCAGTACTTC	CASSFSREVSYEQYF	-	TRBV5-1	TRBJ2-7	15	-
TGTGCCAGCTTAGACCGGGACAAAAAAACTGAAGCTTTCTTT	CASLDRDKKTEAFF	-	TRBV6-5	TRBJ1-1	14	-
TGTGCCAGCAGTCTCCCCAGGGAAGGGGGGTACGAGCAGTACTTC	CASSLPREGGYEQYF	-	TRBV28	TRBJ2-7	15	-
TGTGCCAGCAGTGAAGACTTCACAGATACGCAGTATTTT	CASSEDFTDTQYF	-	TRBV6-5	TRBJ2-3	13	-
TGCGCCAGCAGCCAATGGAGAGGATACGAGCAGTACTTC	CASSQWRGYEQYF	-	TRBV4-1	TRBJ2-7	13	-
TGTGCCATCAGTGGGGCTAGCGGGGGATTGACCTACAATGAGCAGTTCTTC	CAISGASGGLTYNEQFF	TRBD2	TRBV10-3	TRBJ2-1	17	once
TGTGCCAGCAGCAGCCGAGGGGGGCCAGCCCGTTTGTATGGCTACACCTTC	CASSSRGGPARLYGYTF	-	TRBV13	TRBJ1-2	17	-
TGTGCCAGCAGCTTAGACCGACTAGCGGGGCAGGAGACCCAGTACTTC	CASSLDRLAGQETQYF	TRBD2	TRBV7-9	TRBJ2-5	16	-
TGTGCCAGCAGGCCACCGCCTAGCGGGAGCGCCTACGAGCAGTACTTC	CASRPPPSGSAYEQYF	TRBD2	TRBV28	TRBJ2-7	16	-
TGCGCCAGCAGCCCTCTAGCGGGGAGCTCCTACAATGAGCAGTTCTTC	CASSPLAGSSYNEQFF	TRBD2	TRBV4-3	TRBJ2-1	16	-
TGTGCCAGCACCGCCGGCAGGAGGGGCCATCAGCCCCAGCATTTT	CASTAGRRGHQPQHF	-	TRBV13	TRBJ1-5	15	-
TGTGCCAGCGCTTGGACCCCAGCGCTTTACAATGAGCAGTTCTTC	CASAWTPALYNEQFF	-	TRBV27	TRBJ2-1	15	-